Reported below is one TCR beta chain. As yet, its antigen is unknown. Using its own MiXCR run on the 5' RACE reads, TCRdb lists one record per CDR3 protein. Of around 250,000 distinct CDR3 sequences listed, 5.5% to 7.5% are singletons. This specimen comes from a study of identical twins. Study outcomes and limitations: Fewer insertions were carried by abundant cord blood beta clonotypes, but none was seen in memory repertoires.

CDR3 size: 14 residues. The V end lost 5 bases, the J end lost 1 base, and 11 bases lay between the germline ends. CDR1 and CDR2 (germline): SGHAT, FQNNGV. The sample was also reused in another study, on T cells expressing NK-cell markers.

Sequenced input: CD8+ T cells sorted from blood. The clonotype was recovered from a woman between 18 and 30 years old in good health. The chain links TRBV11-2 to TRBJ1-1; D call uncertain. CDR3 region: CASSPVATNTEAFF. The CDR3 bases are TGTGCCAGCAGCCCAGTAGCGACGAACACTGAAGCTTTCTTT.